This passage covers 5 T cell receptor beta chains from one sample sequenced in a study of cytomegalovirus exposure and HLA in healthy donors. PCR was performed using 60 Vbeta and 13 Jbeta primers. Generated by immunoSEQ multiplex PCR, the TCRdb table keeps only in-frame clones and is missing some. The sample lists under 150,000 clones, roughly four fifths occurring once. Material: PBMCs. Receptors were obtained from a male donor in good health and CMV-seropositive.

This chain connects TRBV28 to TRBJ2-2, with 12 bases identical to TRBD2. This CDR3 comprises 19 residues. Looked up from germline, CDR1 is MDHEN and CDR2 is SYDVKM. V shed 6 bases and J 7 bases; nucleotides not matched to a gene: 18. The CDR3 DNA is TGTGCCAGCAGCTCCGTGTTGTCTCTAGCGGGAGGGCGCGGCGGGGAGCTGTTTTTT. Translation gives CASSSVLSLAGGRGGELFF. Full variable domain (missing parts from reference TRBV28 and TRBJ2-2): DVKVTQSSRYLVKRTGEKVFLECVQDMDHENMFWYRQDPGLGLRLIYFSYDVKMKEKGDIPEGYSVSREKKERFSLILESASTNQTSMYLCASSSVLSLAGGRGGELFFGEGSRLTVL.

This clone showed up just once. The chain is built from TRBV7-2 and TRBJ1-1, with 7 positions matching TRBD1. Germline trimming cut 1 base from V and 11 bases from J; bases unmatched to any gene: 7. The germline gives CDR1 SGHTA, CDR2 FQGNSA. This CDR3 comprises 13 residues. The CDR3 DNA follows: TGTGCCAGCAGCTTAGTAGGGGGCGAAGAGGCTTTCTTT. Translation gives CASSLVGGEEAFF.

This sequence joins TRBV28 and TRBJ2-5; 7 nucleotides match TRBD1. CDR1 is MDHEN, CDR2 SYDVKM, per germline. V was pared by 6 bases and J by 5 bases, with 18 bases of the junction left unmatched. The CDR3 is 17 residues long. CDR3 in DNA: TGTGCCAGCAGCCAATTAGGTATTCCGGGACAGAGGGAGACCCAGTACTTC. Its protein is CASSQLGIPGQRETQYF.

This clone was counted a single time. The chain couples TRBV30 to TRBJ2-7; D is undetermined. The CDR3 is 14 residues long. Trimming cost V 0 bases and J 5 bases, with 14 bases left between them. CDR1 GTSNPN and CDR2 SVGIG come from the germline V gene (reference sequence). CDR3 amino acids: CAWSVPPGLDEQYF. Written as DNA, the CDR3 is TGTGCCTGGAGTGTACCTCCAGGTCTGGACGAGCAGTACTTC.

V is TRBV5-1 and J is TRBJ1-4; D might be TRBD1 (5 bases). The V and J ends lost 6 bases and 4 bases respectively, with 16 bases between them. This CDR3 spans 15 amino acids. CDR1 is SGHRS, CDR2 YFSETQ, per germline. The CDR3 DNA reads as TGCGCCAGCACCCAAGACAGTGAATTTAATGAAAAACTGTTTTTT. Amino acids: CASTQDSEFNEKLFF. The whole variable domain, remainder taken from reference TRBV5-1 and TRBJ1-4, is KAGVTQTPRYLIKTRGQQVTLSCSPISGHRSVSWYQQTPGQGLQFLFEYFSETQRNKGNFPGRFSGRQFSNSRSEMNVSTLELGDSALYLCASTQDSEFNEKLFFGSGTQLSVL.